These 17 T cell receptor beta chains came from one sample sequenced in a study of control samples from healthy donors and cancer patients (dated by TCRdb to the early 2020s). Library prep was done by the immunoSEQ multiplex PCR assay. TCRdb stores this immuneACCESS table with in-frame sequences only. Part of the clones is absent; in the studies checked, under half of the shortfall reflects unresolved V genes, and no reason is known for the rest. The sample data list approximately 50,000 clones, and 80% to 90% of these were observed just once. The top ten constitute 9.5% to 15% of the sample. The sequenced sample consisted of PBMCs. Every receptor here comes from a woman aged 60-70 years with lung cancer.

This rearrangement joins TRBV19 to TRBJ1-1; 8 bases fit TRBD1. CDR3 length equals 16 residues. Germline-derived CDR1 and CDR2 are LNHDA and SQIVND (reference sequence). V gave up 6 bases and J gave up 0 bases; unmatched junction bases: 9. The CDR3 loop reads CASSQGARILNTEAFF. The DNA of the CDR3 is TGTGCCAGTAGCCAGGGGGCAAGAATCCTGAACACTGAAGCTTTCTTT.

V and J are TRBV6-5 and TRBJ1-1; no reliable D call. The ends were cut back, 7 bases at V and 11 bases at J, with 14 bases in the middle. The CDR3 consists of 11 residues. Germline CDR1 and CDR2: MNHEY and SVGAGI. CDR3 loop: CASTDSGRAFF. The CDR3 nucleotides are TGTGCCAGCACCGACTCGGGCCGGGCTTTCTTT.

This chain links TRBV7-2 with TRBJ2-7, with D hard to call. This CDR3 has 13 residues. Germline assignment: CDR1 SGHTA and CDR2 FQGNSA. V shed 4 bases and J shed 3 bases, with 10 bases lying between them. The CDR3 DNA reads as TGTGCCAGCAGCTCCTCCCCCCGCTACGAGCAGTACTTC. Translating gives CASSSSPRYEQYF.

V is TRBV5-6 and J is TRBJ1-3; no clear D gene. CDR1 and CDR2 (germline): SGHDT, YYEEEE. This CDR3 has 13 amino acids. Between the trimmed V and J ends, which lost 2 bases and 8 bases, there was a span of 11 bases. In DNA form, the CDR3 reads TGTGCCAGCAGCTTCTGGGTAGCGGACACCATATATTTT. Translating it yields CASSFWVADTIYF.

The chain recombines TRBV19 with TRBJ2-1; 8 positions match TRBD1. J gave up 4 bases and V 6 bases, and 5 bases lay outside the gene matches. This CDR3 contains 14 residues. Germline V lookup: CDR1 LNHDA, CDR2 SQIVND (reference sequence). CDR3 sequence: CASRDDRGYNEQFF. The CDR3 DNA is TGTGCCAGTAGGGACGACAGGGGTTACAATGAGCAGTTCTTC.

The chain couples TRBV5-1 to TRBJ2-7; perhaps TRBD1 as D (5 bases). CDR1 and CDR2 from the germline V gene are SGHRS and YFSETQ. V was clipped by 0 bases and J by 0 bases, with 10 bases between them. The CDR3 runs to 15 residues. CDR3 bases: TGCGCCAGCAGCTTGGAGCAGGGAAGCTCCTACGAGCAGTACTTC. Residues: CASSLEQGSSYEQYF.

The rearrangement joins TRBV27 to TRBJ1-6; maybe TRBD1 (5 bases). V dropped 2 bases and J dropped 10 bases, with 15 bases sitting between them. The length of the CDR3 is 15 residues. The germline gives CDR1 MNHEY, CDR2 SMNVEV (reference sequence). The CDR3: CASSLAGMWGSPLHF. The CDR3 DNA reads TGTGCCAGCAGTTTAGCTGGGATGTGGGGCTCACCCCTCCACTTT.

J is TRBJ1-5 and V is TRBV7-9; unclear D gene. In germline, CDR1 is SEHNR, CDR2 FQNEAQ (reference sequence). CDR3 length equals 13 residues. Between the trimmed V and J ends, which lost 1 base and 2 bases, there was a span of 3 bases. The CDR3 DNA reads as TGTGCCAGCAGCTTAGGCCGCAATCAGCCCCAGCATTTT. It yields the protein CASSLGRNQPQHF.

The chain has TRBV5-1 and TRBJ2-7; TRBD2 aligns across 12 bases. V shed 0 bases, J shed 2 bases, and the junction held 6 bases outside the gene matches. CDR3 size: 17 residues. The germline CDR1 and CDR2 sequences are SGHRS and YFSETQ. DNA of the CDR3: TGCGCCAGCAGCTTGGCTACTAGCGGGAGGTTTCCCTACGAGCAGTACTTC. This codes for CASSLATSGRFPYEQYF.

The chain links TRBV30 to TRBJ1-1; D is ambiguous. Trimming removed 0 bases at V and 5 bases at J, with 13 bases between. CDR1 GTSNPN and CDR2 SVGIG come from the germline V gene (reference sequence). The CDR3 contains 14 residues. The CDR3 DNA reads TGTGCCTGGAGTGTCCCGGGGAGGAGAACTGAAGCTTTCTTT. Translated: CAWSVPGRRTEAFF.

The chain is built from TRBV11-3 and TRBJ1-5; D is ambiguous. The germline CDR1 and CDR2 sequences are SGHNT and YENEEA. V was clipped by 4 bases and J by 6 bases, with 13 bases between them. There are 14 residues in the CDR3. This chain's CDR3 is CASSYWETGQPQHF. In DNA form, the CDR3 reads TGTGCCAGCAGCTACTGGGAAACGGGTCAGCCCCAGCATTTT.

The chain links TRBV12-3 or TRBV12-4 to TRBJ1-3; no reliable D call. The CDR3 runs 13 residues. Trimming took off 7 bases at V and 6 bases at J, with 13 bases between the two ends. CDR3 loop: CASNRFGVNTIYF. The CDR3 DNA reads TGTGCCAGCAATCGTTTCGGTGTAAACACCATATATTTT.

The chain has TRBV6-5 and TRBJ2-3; TRBD2 agrees at 11 bases. The CDR3 spans 15 residues. Germline assignment: CDR1 MNHEY and CDR2 SVGAGI. The trim removed 6 bases at V and 2 bases at J, leaving 4 bases unmatched. The CDR3 DNA reads TGTGCCAGCAGACTAGCGGGGGCGAACACAGATACGCAGTATTTT. It translates to CASRLAGANTDTQYF.

The chain carries TRBV3-1 (or the pseudogene TRBV3-2) and TRBJ1-1, with a weak D call TRBD1 (5 bases). CDR3 length equals 14 residues. V lost 1 base to trimming and J lost 1 base, with 7 bases between them. Germline-derived CDR1 and CDR2 are LGHDT and YNNKEL (reference sequence). The CDR3 nucleotides are TGTGCCAGCAGCCAAGCGGGGGGGAACACTGAAGCTTTCTTT. This translates into CASSQAGGNTEAFF.

The chain couples TRBV7-9 to TRBJ1-5; unclear D gene. There are 15 residues in the CDR3. In germline, CDR1 is SEHNR, CDR2 FQNEAQ (reference sequence). V gave up 1 base and J gave up 3 bases, with 10 bases separating them. The CDR3 here is CASSLGTGINQPQHF. CDR3 nucleotides: TGTGCCAGCAGCTTAGGGACGGGGATCAATCAGCCCCAGCATTTT.

As regards this clone: This same CDR3 is encoded by further DNA sequences in the sample. The gene calls are TRBV18 and TRBJ2-7; D gene unclear. Looked up from germline, CDR1 is KGHSH and CDR2 is LQKENI. The V end lost 2 bases, the J end lost 0 bases, and 8 bases lay between the germline ends. CDR3 length equals 14 residues. CDR3 nucleotides: TGTGCCAGCTCACCAGGTTCGGTCTCCTACGAGCAGTACTTC. Protein sequence: CASSPGSVSYEQYF.

The V and J genes are TRBV2 and TRBJ2-1, with D possibly called TRBD1 or TRBD2 (5 bases each). There are 14 residues in the CDR3. Germline loops: CDR1 SNHLY, CDR2 FYNNEI. The germline V and J ends were trimmed by 3 bases and 8 bases, with 14 bases remaining between them. The CDR3 here is CASSDLSRDDEQFF. The CDR3 DNA reads as TGTGCCAGCAGTGATCTGTCCAGGGACGATGAGCAGTTCTTC.